This note documents a single T cell receptor beta chain sequence. Its antigen is not identified. Germline-derived CDR1 and CDR2 are SGHDT and YYEEEE. The CDR3 extends over 14 amino acids. With 4 bases removed from V and 1 base from J, the gap between germline ends came to 11 bases. The data were taken from a study of blood T cells in healthy people across ages. With a J-beta primer mix and a sample-barcoded 5' primer, a second PCR ran roughly 6 to 12 cycles. TCRdb analysed the 5' RACE reads with MiXCR anew, one entry per CDR3 protein. The table lists some 920,000 distinct CDR3 sequences, just over 50% of them singletons. Points from the study as a whole: In older individuals, TCR beta diversity per million T cells was lower, falling roughly linearly with age.

This receptor was taken from a woman aged 60-75 years in good health. Material: blood. The chain links TRBV5-6 to TRBJ1-2; D possibly corresponds to TRBD1 (5 bases). The CDR3 loop is CASSGGLYNYGYTF. DNA of the CDR3: TGTGCCAGCAGCGGGGGACTCTATAACTATGGCTACACCTTC. The variable domain in full, completed from reference TRBV5-6 and TRBJ1-2, reads DAGVTQSPTHLIKTRGQQVTLRCSPKSGHDTVSWYQQALGQGPQFIFQYYEEEERQRGNFPDRFSGHQFPNYSSELNVNALLLGDSALYLCASSGGLYNYGYTFGSGTRLTVV.